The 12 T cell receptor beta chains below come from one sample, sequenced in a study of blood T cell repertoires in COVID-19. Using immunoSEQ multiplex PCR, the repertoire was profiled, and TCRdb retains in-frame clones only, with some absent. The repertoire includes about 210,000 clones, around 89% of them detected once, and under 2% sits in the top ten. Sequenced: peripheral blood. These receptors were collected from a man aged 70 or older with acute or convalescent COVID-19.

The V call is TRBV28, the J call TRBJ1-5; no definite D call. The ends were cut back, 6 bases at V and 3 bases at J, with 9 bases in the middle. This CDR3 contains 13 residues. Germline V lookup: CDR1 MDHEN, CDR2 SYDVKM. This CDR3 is CASRGRTNQPQHF. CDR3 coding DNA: TGTGCCAGCAGAGGGAGGACCAATCAGCCCCAGCATTTT. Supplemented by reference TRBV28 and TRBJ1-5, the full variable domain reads DVKVTQSSRYLVKRTGEKVFLECVQDMDHENMFWYRQDPGLGLRLIYFSYDVKMKEKGDIPEGYSVSREKKERFSLILESASTNQTSMYLCASRGRTNQPQHFGDGTRLSIL.

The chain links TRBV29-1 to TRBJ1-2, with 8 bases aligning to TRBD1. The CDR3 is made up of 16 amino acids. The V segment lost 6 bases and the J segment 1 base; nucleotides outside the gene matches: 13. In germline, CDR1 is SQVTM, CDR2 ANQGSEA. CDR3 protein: CSVKTPGGGFNYGYTF. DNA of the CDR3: TGCAGCGTGAAGACTCCAGGGGGCGGATTTAACTATGGCTACACCTTC.

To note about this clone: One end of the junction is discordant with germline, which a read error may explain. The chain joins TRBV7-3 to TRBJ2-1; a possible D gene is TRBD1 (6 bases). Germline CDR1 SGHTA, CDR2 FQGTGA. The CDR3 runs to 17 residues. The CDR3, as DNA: TGTGCCAGCAGCCTAACCCACCGACAGGCAGGGCTCAATGAGCAGTTCTTC. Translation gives CASSLTHRQAGLNEQFF.

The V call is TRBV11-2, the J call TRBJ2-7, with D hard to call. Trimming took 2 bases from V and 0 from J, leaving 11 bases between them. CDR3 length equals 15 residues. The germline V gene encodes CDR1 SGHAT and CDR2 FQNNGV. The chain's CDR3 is CASSLYRSSSYEQYF. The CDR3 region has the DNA TGTGCCAGCAGCTTATACCGCTCCAGCTCCTACGAGCAGTACTTC.

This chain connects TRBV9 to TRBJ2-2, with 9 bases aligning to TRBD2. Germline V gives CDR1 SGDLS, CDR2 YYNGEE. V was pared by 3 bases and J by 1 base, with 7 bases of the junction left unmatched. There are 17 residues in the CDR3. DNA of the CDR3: TGTGCCAGCAGCGCCCGACTTAGCGGGAGGAACACCGGGGAGCTGTTTTTT. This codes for CASSARLSGRNTGELFF. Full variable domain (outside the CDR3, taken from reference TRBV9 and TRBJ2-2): DSGVTQTPKHLITATGQRVTLRCSPRSGDLSVYWYQQSLDQGLQFLIQYYNGEERAKGNILERFSAQQFPDLHSELNLSSLELGDSALYFCASSARLSGRNTGELFFGEGSRLTVL.

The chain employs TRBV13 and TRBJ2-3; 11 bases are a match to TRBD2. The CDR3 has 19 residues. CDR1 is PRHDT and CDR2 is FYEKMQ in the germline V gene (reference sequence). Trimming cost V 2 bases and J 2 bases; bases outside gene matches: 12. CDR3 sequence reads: CASSLRSSGRARFTDTQYF. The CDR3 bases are TGTGCCAGCAGCTTACGGAGTAGCGGGAGGGCCAGGTTCACAGATACGCAGTATTTT.

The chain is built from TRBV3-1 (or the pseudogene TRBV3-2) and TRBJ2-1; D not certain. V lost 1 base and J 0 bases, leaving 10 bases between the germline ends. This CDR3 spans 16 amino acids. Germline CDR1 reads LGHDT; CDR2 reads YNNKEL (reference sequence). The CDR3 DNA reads TGTGCCAGCAGCCAAGTCCTAGTGAGCTCCTACAATGAGCAGTTCTTC. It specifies CASSQVLVSSYNEQFF.

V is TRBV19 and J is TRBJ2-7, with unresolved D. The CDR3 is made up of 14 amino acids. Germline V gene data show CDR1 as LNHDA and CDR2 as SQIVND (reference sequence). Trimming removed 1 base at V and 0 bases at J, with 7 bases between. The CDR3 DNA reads TGTGCCAGTAGTATAGGAGCGAGCTCCTACGAGCAGTACTTC. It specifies CASSIGASSYEQYF.

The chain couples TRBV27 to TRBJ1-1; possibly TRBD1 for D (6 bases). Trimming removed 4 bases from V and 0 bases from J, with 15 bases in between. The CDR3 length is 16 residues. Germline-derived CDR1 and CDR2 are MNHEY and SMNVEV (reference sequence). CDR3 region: CASSSVLNRVNTEAFF. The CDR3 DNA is TGTGCCAGCAGTTCCGTATTAAACAGGGTGAACACTGAAGCTTTCTTT.

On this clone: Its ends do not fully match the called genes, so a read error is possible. CDR3: CASSLSREGGTATQYF. The CDR3 region has the DNA TGTGCCAGCAGCTTAAGTAGAGAAGGGGGCACAGCTACGCAGTATTTT. The chain links TRBV7-3 to TRBJ2-3; 7 bases are a match to TRBD1. Germline values: CDR1 SGHTA, CDR2 FQGTGA. The length of the CDR3 is 16 residues.

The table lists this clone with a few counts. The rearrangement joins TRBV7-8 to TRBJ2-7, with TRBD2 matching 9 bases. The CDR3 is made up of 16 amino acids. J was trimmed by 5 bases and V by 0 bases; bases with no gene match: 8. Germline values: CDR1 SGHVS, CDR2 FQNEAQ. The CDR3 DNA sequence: TGTGCCAGCAGCTTAGCATTGTCTAGCGGGGTTCACGAGCAGTACTTC. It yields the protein CASSLALSSGVHEQYF.

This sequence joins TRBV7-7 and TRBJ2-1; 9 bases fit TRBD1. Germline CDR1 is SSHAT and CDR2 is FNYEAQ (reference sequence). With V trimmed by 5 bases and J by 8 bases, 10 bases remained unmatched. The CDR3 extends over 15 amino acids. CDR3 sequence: CASSPAGTGNYEQFF. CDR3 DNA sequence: TGTGCCAGCAGCCCGGCCGGGACAGGGAACTATGAGCAGTTCTTC.